The 24 T cell receptor beta chains below all came from one sample that was sequenced in a study of blood T cell repertoires in COVID-19. The repertoire was sequenced with immunoSEQ multiplex PCR; TCRdb's copy has only in-frame clones and lacks some. This table holds around 260,000 clones, about 85% found once. Sequenced material: peripheral blood. These receptor sequences come from a man between 60 and 70 years old with acute or convalescent COVID-19.

This chain connects TRBV9 to TRBJ2-4; D is perhaps TRBD1 (6 bases). Looked up from germline, CDR1 is SGDLS and CDR2 is YYNGEE. Deletions cut 3 bases from V and 3 bases from J, with 13 bases between. The length of the CDR3 is 15 residues. The CDR3 DNA follows: TGTGCCAGCAGCGCTTCAGGGGCCGACAAAAACATTCAGTACTTC. Translated, it gives CASSASGADKNIQYF.

The genes are TRBV21-1 and TRBJ2-1; TRBD1, the table's D call, was not compared with the DNA. TRBV21-1 is a pseudogene. This CDR3 has 19 residues. CDR3 DNA sequence: TGTGCCAGCAGCGAAGCTTCTCGCTTAGGGGGTCCCCTGGGTAATGAGCAGTTCTTC. This gives the protein CASSEASRLGGPLGNEQFF.

The chain combines TRBV18 with TRBJ2-1; tentatively, D is TRBD2 (7 bases). V was clipped by 4 bases and J by 8 bases, with 15 bases between them. The CDR3 runs 14 residues. Germline V gene sequence: CDR1 KGHSH, CDR2 LQKENI. The DNA of the CDR3 is TGTGCCAGCTCACTCTTTTCGGGGGGCCATGAGCAGTTCTTC. It specifies CASSLFSGGHEQFF.

DNA of the CDR3: TGTGCCAGCAGCTCCACGGGACAGGGGGGATCTAACTATGGCTACACCTTC. It codes for CASSSTGQGGSNYGYTF. The rearrangement uses TRBV11-2 and TRBJ1-2; 11 bases agree with TRBD1. The CDR3 is 17 residues long. J gave up 0 bases and V 4 bases, and 7 bases lay outside the gene matches. From germline, CDR1 is SGHAT and CDR2 FQNNGV.

This sequence joins TRBV7-2 and TRBJ1-6, with 9 bases lining up with TRBD1. Germline CDR1 is SGHTA and CDR2 is FQGNSA. CDR3 size: 15 residues. With V trimmed by 0 bases and J by 7 bases, 1 base remained unmatched. Here the CDR3 DNA reads TGTGCCAGCAGCTTAGCGGGGACAGGGAATTCACCCCTCCACTTT. This codes for CASSLAGTGNSPLHF.

This chain joins TRBV30 and TRBJ1-5; D unclear. Deletions cut 2 bases from V and 5 bases from J, with 10 bases between. Germline CDR1 is GTSNPN and CDR2 is SVGIG (reference sequence). The CDR3 consists of 13 residues. The CDR3 reads CAWSLADDQPQHF. CDR3 coding DNA: TGTGCCTGGAGTCTGGCGGATGATCAGCCCCAGCATTTT.

The rearrangement links TRBV5-6 to TRBJ1-6; D is ambiguous. The CDR3 contains 16 residues. CDR1 and CDR2 (germline): SGHDT, YYEEEE. Trimming removed 0 bases from V and 7 bases from J, with 14 bases in between. CDR3 protein: CASSLGPSGLNSPLHF. Here the CDR3 DNA reads TGTGCCAGCAGCTTGGGACCTAGTGGTTTGAATTCACCCCTCCACTTT.

The chain uses TRBV7-2 and TRBJ1-1; D possibly corresponds to TRBD1 (6 bases). Trimming removed 0 bases at V and 5 bases at J, with 13 bases between. This CDR3 comprises 15 residues. Germline V gene lookup returns CDR1 SGHTA and CDR2 FQGNSA. The DNA for the CDR3 is TGTGCCAGCAGCTTAGCGGGGACATCCAAAACTGAAGCTTTCTTT. It codes for CASSLAGTSKTEAFF.

This chain connects TRBV5-1 to TRBJ1-2; 9 bases fit TRBD1. The CDR3 sequence is 16 residues long. Germline lookup yields CDR1 SGHRS and CDR2 YFSETQ. After removal of 4 bases from V and 7 bases from J, the junction contained 14 bases not matched to a gene. The CDR3 loop reads CASSPSSRTGVVGYTF. As DNA, the CDR3 is TGCGCCAGCAGCCCCTCCTCTCGGACAGGGGTTGTTGGCTACACCTTC.

This rearrangement joins TRBV6-6 to TRBJ2-1; the match to TRBD2 covers 11 bases. J gave up 7 bases and V 0 bases, and 5 bases lay outside the gene matches. The CDR3 covers 16 residues. CDR1 and CDR2 from the germline V gene are MNHNY and SVGAGI (reference sequence). CDR3 coding DNA: TGTGCCAGCAGTTACTCCTCTAGCGGGGGGTCGAATGAGCAGTTCTTC. Encoded protein: CASSYSSSGGSNEQFF.

The chain uses TRBV9 and TRBJ2-7; a possible D gene is TRBD2 (5 bases). Trimming removed 4 bases from V and 3 bases from J, with 14 bases in between. Per germline, CDR1 SGDLS and CDR2 YYNGEE. The CDR3 is 14 amino acids. For the CDR3, the DNA is TGTGCCAGCAGCTCAAAAGGAGGCGGCTACGAGCAGTACTTC. It codes for CASSSKGGGYEQYF.

V is TRBV3-1 (or the pseudogene TRBV3-2) and J is TRBJ1-1, with D unresolved. Deletions cut 4 bases from V and 1 base from J, with 7 bases between. Germline values: CDR1 LGHDT, CDR2 YNNKEL (reference sequence). The CDR3 contains 13 residues. DNA of the CDR3: TGTGCCAGCAGCCCAGGCGCGAACACTGAAGCTTTCTTT. Translation gives CASSPGANTEAFF.

This clone occurred once. The chain combines TRBV11-2 with TRBJ2-4; TRBD1 agrees at 8 bases. In germline, CDR1 is SGHAT, CDR2 FQNNGV. The CDR3 is 14 amino acids. The V and J ends lost 5 bases and 6 bases, in that order; junction bases with no gene match: 6. DNA for the CDR3: TGTGCCAGCAGCCTAGGACAGGGAAGAAACATTCAGTACTTC. Translation gives CASSLGQGRNIQYF.

The rearrangement uses TRBV27 and TRBJ1-2, with a possible D match to TRBD1 (6 bases). Germline assignment: CDR1 MNHEY and CDR2 SMNVEV (reference sequence). Trimming cost V 0 bases and J 2 bases, with 19 bases left between them. This CDR3 contains 18 residues. The CDR3 protein is CASSLSGAAGATNYGYTF. The CDR3 coding sequence is TGTGCCAGCAGTTTATCGGGGGCGGCAGGCGCCACGAACTATGGCTACACCTTC.

The V gene is TRBV7-8, the J gene TRBJ1-2; 9 bases line up with TRBD1. The CDR3 is 13 amino acids. V dropped 4 bases and J dropped 6; count of bases not matched to a gene: 3. Germline V lookup: CDR1 SGHVS, CDR2 FQNEAQ. As DNA, the CDR3 is TGTGCCAGCAGCTATAGGACAGGGGATGGCTACACCTTC. Translated: CASSYRTGDGYTF.

Only a few counts were recorded for this clone. The chain is built from TRBV7-2 and TRBJ2-7; 10 bases match TRBD2. CDR3 length equals 15 residues. The V gene end was trimmed by 0 bases and the J gene end by 5 bases; junction bases not matched to a gene: 4. The V gene's germline CDR1 is SGHTA and CDR2 FQGNSA. The CDR3 loop reads CASSLAVAGGNEQYF. CDR3 coding DNA: TGTGCCAGCAGCTTAGCGGTAGCGGGAGGAAACGAGCAGTACTTC.

The J gene is TRBJ1-2, the V gene TRBV7-2; 7 nucleotides match TRBD1. V dropped 5 bases and J dropped 0; count of bases not matched to a gene: 6. CDR1 and CDR2 (germline): SGHTA, FQGNSA. This CDR3 region has 15 residues. The DNA of the CDR3 is TGTGCCAGCAGCCCCCCCCAGGGGGCTAACTATGGCTACACCTTC. The encoded protein is CASSPPQGANYGYTF.

V gene TRBV11-2 combines with J gene TRBJ1-1; D remains ambiguous. Trimming removed 5 bases from V and 1 base from J, with 8 bases in between. This CDR3 comprises 13 residues. Germline V gene sequence: CDR1 SGHAT, CDR2 FQNNGV. Here the CDR3 reads CASSASGNTEAFF. DNA for the CDR3: TGTGCCAGCAGCGCCTCCGGGAACACTGAAGCTTTCTTT. Full variable domain (missing parts from reference TRBV11-2 and TRBJ1-1): EAGVAQSPRYKIIEKRQSVAFWCNPISGHATLYWYQQILGQGPKLLIQFQNNGVVDDSQLPKDRFSAERLKGVDSTLKIQPAKLEDSAVYLCASSASGNTEAFFGQGTRLTVV.

The chain links TRBV29-1 to TRBJ1-2; maybe TRBD1 (6 bases). The length of the CDR3 is 15 residues. V lost 3 bases, J lost 3 bases, and 17 bases lay in between. Germline values: CDR1 SQVTM, CDR2 ANQGSEA. The CDR3 region is CSVEARGELYYGYTF. The CDR3 nucleotides read TGCAGCGTTGAGGCCAGGGGTGAACTGTACTATGGCTACACCTTC.

The chain employs TRBV19 and TRBJ1-1, with 8 bases that match TRBD1. This CDR3 has 16 residues. Germline V lookup: CDR1 LNHDA, CDR2 SQIVND (reference sequence). The junction had 13 bases not matched to a gene; V was cut back by 9 bases and J by 1 base. CDR3 sequence: CASTWTGLGPNTEAFF. Here the CDR3 DNA reads TGTGCCAGCACCTGGACAGGGTTGGGTCCGAACACTGAAGCTTTCTTT.

This clone came up once. The chain uses TRBV29-1 and TRBJ1-1; the match to TRBD1 covers 10 bases. Germline V CDR1 and CDR2: SQVTM, ANQGSEA. CDR3 length equals 16 residues. V shed 7 bases and J 1 base; nucleotides not matched to a gene: 12. CDR3 nucleotides: TGCAGCGACGGGACAGGGGATTACAATCCGAACACTGAAGCTTTCTTT. Its translation: CSDGTGDYNPNTEAFF.

This clone was found once. This chain's CDR3 is CASSVQALGTDTQYF. CDR3 coding DNA: TGTGCCAGCAGTGTACAGGCGTTGGGCACAGATACGCAGTATTTT. V and J are TRBV6-6 and TRBJ2-3; maybe TRBD1 (5 bases). V lost 5 bases to trimming and J lost 1 base, with 13 bases between them. This CDR3 has 15 amino acids. Per germline, CDR1 MNHNY and CDR2 SVGAGI (reference sequence).

The chain combines TRBV20-1 with TRBJ1-2; TRBD1 might be the D (5 bases). There are 11 residues in the CDR3. Per germline, CDR1 DFQATT and CDR2 SNEGSKA (reference sequence). Trimming stripped 6 bases from V and 7 bases from J, with 12 bases between. CDR3 residues: CSAGGGRGYTF. The CDR3 region has the DNA TGCAGTGCCGGGGGAGGTCGTGGCTACACCTTC.

The rearrangement links TRBV30 to TRBJ1-5; D unclear. The length of the CDR3 is 14 residues. Germline CDR1 GTSNPN, CDR2 SVGIG (reference sequence). Trimming stripped 1 base from V and 2 bases from J, with 9 bases between. The DNA for the CDR3 is TGTGCCTGGAGTGGGCAGACTGGCAATCAGCCCCAGCATTTT. The encoded protein is CAWSGQTGNQPQHF.